The T cell receptor beta chain described here comes from a study of cytomegalovirus exposure and HLA in healthy donors. The study, taken as a whole, reports: Solely CMV serostatus was available to characterize immune exposure.

The germline gives CDR1 MGHDK, CDR2 SYGVNS. CDR3 size: 11 residues. In the PCR, 60 Vbeta and 13 Jbeta primers were used. Using immunoSEQ multiplex PCR, the repertoire was profiled, and TCRdb retains in-frame clones only, with some absent. The top ten clones hold 2.7% of a sample with under 150,000 clones, around four fifths of them seen once. Remarks on this clone: Its target is not known. At one boundary the junction diverges from the germline segment, which might be a read error.

The TCR originated in a boy aged 2-15 years in good health and CMV-seronegative. The rearrangement joins TRBV25-1 to TRBJ1-2, with no clear D. The material sequenced was PBMCs. The CDR3 reads CASSRGAICAF. CDR3 bases: TGTGCCAGCAGTCGGGGTGCCATCTGCGCCTTC.